This is a list of T cell receptor beta chains from one sample in a study of cytomegalovirus exposure and HLA in healthy donors. Data came from immunoSEQ multiplex PCR; TCRdb stores just in-frame clones and leaves some out. The sample carries under 130,000 clones, 60% to 70% recorded once. What was sequenced was PBMCs. The receptors stem from a man aged 25-45 years in good health and CMV-seropositive. CDR3s include the opening cysteine and the closing phenylalanine or tryptophan. A D gene is named only where the DNA matches it firmly. The size entry is marked missing in some rows and otherwise reads once, few, many or a size class.

>TRBJ1-2|TRBD1|TRBV18|NA
TGTGCCAGCTCACCGGACAGGGGTTCTTATGGCTACACCTTC
CASSPDRGSYGYTF
>TRBJ1-1|NA|TRBV20-1|few
TGCAGTGCTCGTACAGTAGGTGAAGCTTTCTTT
CSARTVGEAFF
>TRBJ2-7|TRBD1|TRBV6-5|NA
TGTGCCAGCAGTTCCCGGGACAGGGGAGGCTACGAGCAGTACTTC
CASSSRDRGGYEQYF
>TRBJ2-5|TRBD2|TRBV27|once
TGTGCCAGCAGCTCCACTAGCGGGGGGCTCCAAGAGACCCAGTACTTC
CASSSTSGGLQETQYF
>TRBJ2-3|TRBD2|TRBV4-2|NA
TGTGCCAGCAGGCTAGGGACTAGCGGGGGAGATACGCAGTATTTT
CASRLGTSGGDTQYF
>TRBJ2-3|TRBD2|TRBV5-1|NA
TGCGCCAGCAGCTCCACGATAGCGGGGGGGGATACGCAGTATTTT
CASSSTIAGGDTQYF
>TRBJ2-1|NA|TRBV6-5|NA
TGTGCCAGCAGTTGGATTAGCGAGGTTTCCTACAATGAGCAGTTCTTC
CASSWISEVSYNEQFF
>TRBJ2-2|TRBD2|TRBV7-9|NA
TGTGCCAGCAGCACACTAGCGGGGGAGATCGGGGAGCTGTTTTTT
CASSTLAGEIGELFF
>TRBJ2-3|NA|TRBV10-2|once
TGCGCCAGCAGGAGGGGGGGGGCGGGAGATACGCAGTATTTT
CASRRGGAGDTQYF
>TRBJ2-3|TRBD2|TRBV28|NA
TGTGCCAGCAAGCGGGGACTTGGGGATACGCAGTATTTT
CASKRGLGDTQYF
>TRBJ2-7|NA|TRBV2|NA
TGTGCCAGCAGTGAAGATGGGGAAGGGGGGGGAGCCTACGAGCAGTACTTC
CASSEDGEGGGAYEQYF
>TRBJ1-1|TRBD1|TRBV30|few
TGTGCCTGGGCTTGGGACAGGGGGATGACTGAAGCTTTCTTT
CAWAWDRGMTEAFF
>TRBJ1-6|NA|TRBV19|NA
TGTGCCAGTAAGGGCGGGGGAGATTCACCCCTCCACTTT
CASKGGGDSPLHF